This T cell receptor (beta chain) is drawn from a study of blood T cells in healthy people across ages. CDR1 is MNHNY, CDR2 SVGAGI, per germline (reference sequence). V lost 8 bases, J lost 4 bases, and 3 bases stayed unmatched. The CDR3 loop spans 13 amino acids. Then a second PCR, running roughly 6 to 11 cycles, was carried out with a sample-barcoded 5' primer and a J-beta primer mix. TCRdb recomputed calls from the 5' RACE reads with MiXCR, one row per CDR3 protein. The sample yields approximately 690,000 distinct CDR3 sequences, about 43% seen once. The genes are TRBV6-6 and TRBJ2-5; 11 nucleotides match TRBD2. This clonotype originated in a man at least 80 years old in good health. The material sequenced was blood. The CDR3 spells CASYLAGGETQYF. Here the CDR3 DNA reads TGTGCCAGCTACCTAGCGGGAGGAGAGACCCAGTACTTC.